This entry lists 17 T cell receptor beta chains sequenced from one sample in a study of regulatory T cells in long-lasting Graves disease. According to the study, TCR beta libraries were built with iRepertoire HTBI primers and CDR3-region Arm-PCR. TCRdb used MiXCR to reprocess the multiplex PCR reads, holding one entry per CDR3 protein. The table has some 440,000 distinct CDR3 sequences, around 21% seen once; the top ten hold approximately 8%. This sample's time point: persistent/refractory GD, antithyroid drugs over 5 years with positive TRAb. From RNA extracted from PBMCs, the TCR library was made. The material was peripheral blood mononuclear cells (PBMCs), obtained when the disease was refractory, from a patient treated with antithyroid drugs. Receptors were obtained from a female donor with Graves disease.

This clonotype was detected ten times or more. Here the CDR3 reads CASSPDRDYYEQYF. The CDR3, as DNA: TGTGCCAGCAGTCCGGACAGGGACTACTACGAGCAGTACTTC. The V call is TRBV12-3 or TRBV12-4, the J call TRBJ2-7; D may be TRBD1 (8 bases). CDR3 length: 14 residues. The V gene lost 5 bases and the J gene lost 3 bases, with 14 bases spanning the gap.

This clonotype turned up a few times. The CDR3 region is CATSDLPFGGEQYF. CDR3 coding DNA: TGTGCCACCAGTGATTTGCCATTTGGAGGCGAGCAGTACTTC. The V and J genes are TRBV24-1 and TRBJ2-7, with D perhaps TRBD2 (5 bases). Per germline, CDR1 KGHDR and CDR2 SFDVKD. The CDR3 has 14 residues. With 0 bases removed from V and 6 bases from J, the gap between germline ends came to 11 bases.

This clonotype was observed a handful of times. Here the CDR3 DNA reads TGTGCCAGCAGCCGCCGTGGGGGGAGCTCCTACGAGCAGTACTTC. Residues: CASSRRGGSSYEQYF. This chain joins TRBV7-9 and TRBJ2-7, with TRBD2 as a possible D gene (6 bases). V was shortened by 5 bases and J by 0 bases, with 14 bases between the two germline ends. Germline-derived CDR1 and CDR2 are SEHNR and FQNEAQ (reference sequence). The CDR3 length is 15 residues. Full variable domain (remainder filled in from reference TRBV7-9 and TRBJ2-7): DTGVSQNPRHKITKRGQNVTFRCDPISEHNRLYWYRQTLGQGPEFLTYFQNEAQLEKSRLLSDRFSAERPKGSFSTLEIQRTEQGDSAMYLCASSRRGGSSYEQYFGPGTRLTVT.

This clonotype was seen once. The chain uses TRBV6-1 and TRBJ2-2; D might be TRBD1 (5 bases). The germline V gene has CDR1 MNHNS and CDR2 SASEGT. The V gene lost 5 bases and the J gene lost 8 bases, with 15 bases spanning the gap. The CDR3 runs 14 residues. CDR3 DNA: TGTGCCAGCAGTCTTCTGGGGCCACAAGGGGAGCTGTTTTTT. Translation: CASSLLGPQGELFF.

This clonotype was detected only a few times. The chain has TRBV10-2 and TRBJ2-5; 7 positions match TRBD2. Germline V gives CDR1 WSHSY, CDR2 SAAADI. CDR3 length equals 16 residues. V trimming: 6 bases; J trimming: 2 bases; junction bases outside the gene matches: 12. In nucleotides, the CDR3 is TGCGCCAGCAGACTAGCGCCCCGAACGCGACAAGAGACCCAGTACTTC. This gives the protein CASRLAPRTRQETQYF.

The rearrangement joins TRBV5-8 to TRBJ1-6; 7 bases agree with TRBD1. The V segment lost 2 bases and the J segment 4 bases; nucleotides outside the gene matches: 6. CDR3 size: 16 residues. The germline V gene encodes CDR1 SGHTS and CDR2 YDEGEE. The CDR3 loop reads CASSFSDRTYNSPLHF. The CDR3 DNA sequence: TGTGCCAGCAGCTTTTCGGACAGGACTTATAATTCACCCCTCCACTTT. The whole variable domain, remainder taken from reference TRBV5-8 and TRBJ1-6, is EAGVTQSPTHLIKTRGQQATLRCSPISGHTSVYWYQQALGLGLQFLLWYDEGEERNRGNFPPRFSGRQFPNYSSELNVNALELEDSALYLCASSFSDRTYNSPLHFGNGTRLTVT.

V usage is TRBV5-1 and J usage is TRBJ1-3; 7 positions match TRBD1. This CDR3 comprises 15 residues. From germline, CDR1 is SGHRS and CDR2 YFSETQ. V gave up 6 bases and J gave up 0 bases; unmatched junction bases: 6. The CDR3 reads CASKPGQSSGNTIYF. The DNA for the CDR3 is TGCGCCAGCAAACCGGGACAGAGCTCTGGAAACACCATATATTTT.

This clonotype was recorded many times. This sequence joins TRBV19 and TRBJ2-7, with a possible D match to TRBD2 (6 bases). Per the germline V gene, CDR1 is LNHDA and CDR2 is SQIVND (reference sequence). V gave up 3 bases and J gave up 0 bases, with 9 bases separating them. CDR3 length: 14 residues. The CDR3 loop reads CASSIYGSSYEQYF. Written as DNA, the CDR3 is TGTGCCAGTAGTATTTACGGGAGCTCCTACGAGCAGTACTTC.

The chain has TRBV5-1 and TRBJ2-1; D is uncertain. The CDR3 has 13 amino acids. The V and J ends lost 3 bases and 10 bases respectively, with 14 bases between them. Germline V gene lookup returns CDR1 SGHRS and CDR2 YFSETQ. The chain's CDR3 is CASSSLYLGEQFF. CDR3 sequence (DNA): TGCGCCAGCAGCTCCCTATACCTGGGGGAGCAGTTCTTC.

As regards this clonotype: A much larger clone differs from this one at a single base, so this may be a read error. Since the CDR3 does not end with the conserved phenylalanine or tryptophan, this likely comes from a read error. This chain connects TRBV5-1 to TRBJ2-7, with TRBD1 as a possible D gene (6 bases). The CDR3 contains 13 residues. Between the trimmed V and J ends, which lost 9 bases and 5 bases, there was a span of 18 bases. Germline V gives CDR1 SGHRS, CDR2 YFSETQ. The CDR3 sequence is CAIEGDVTDEQYS. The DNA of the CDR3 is TGCGCCATTGAGGGGGACGTCACCGACGAGCAGTACTCC.

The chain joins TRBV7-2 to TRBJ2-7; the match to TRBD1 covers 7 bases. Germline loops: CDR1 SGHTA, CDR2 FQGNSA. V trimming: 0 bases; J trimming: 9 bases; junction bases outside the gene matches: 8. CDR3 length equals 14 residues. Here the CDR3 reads CASSLAGGQAGQYF. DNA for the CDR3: TGTGCCAGCAGCTTAGCGGGTGGACAGGCAGGGCAGTACTTC.

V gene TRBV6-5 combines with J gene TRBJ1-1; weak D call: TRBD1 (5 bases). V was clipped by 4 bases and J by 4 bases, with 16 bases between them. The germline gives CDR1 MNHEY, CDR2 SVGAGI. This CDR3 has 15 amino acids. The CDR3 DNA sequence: TGTGCCAGCAGTTCCCTCACAAGGGGCGGCACTGAAGCTTTCTTT. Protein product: CASSSLTRGGTEAFF.

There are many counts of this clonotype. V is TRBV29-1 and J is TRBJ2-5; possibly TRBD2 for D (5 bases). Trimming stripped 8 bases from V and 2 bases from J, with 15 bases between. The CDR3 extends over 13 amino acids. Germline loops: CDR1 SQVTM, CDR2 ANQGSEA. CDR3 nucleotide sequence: TGCAGCTTAAGGCCCAGCGGACAAGAGACCCAGTACTTC. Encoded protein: CSLRPSGQETQYF.

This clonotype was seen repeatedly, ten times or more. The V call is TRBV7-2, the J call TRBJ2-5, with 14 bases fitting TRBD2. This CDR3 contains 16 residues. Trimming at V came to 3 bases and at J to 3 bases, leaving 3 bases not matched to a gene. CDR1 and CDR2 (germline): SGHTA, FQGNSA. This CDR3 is CASSFPGLAGEETQYF. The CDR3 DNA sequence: TGTGCCAGCAGCTTCCCGGGACTAGCGGGAGAAGAGACCCAGTACTTC.

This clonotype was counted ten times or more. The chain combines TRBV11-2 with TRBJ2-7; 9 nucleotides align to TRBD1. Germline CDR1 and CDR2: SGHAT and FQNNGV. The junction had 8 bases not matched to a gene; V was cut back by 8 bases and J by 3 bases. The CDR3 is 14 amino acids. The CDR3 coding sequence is TGTGCCAGCGCATCCTTGGGACAGGGCTACGAGCAGTACTTC. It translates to CASASLGQGYEQYF. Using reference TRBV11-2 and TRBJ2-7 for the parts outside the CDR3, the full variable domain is EAGVAQSPRYKIIEKRQSVAFWCNPISGHATLYWYQQILGQGPKLLIQFQNNGVVDDSQLPKDRFSAERLKGVDSTLKIQPAKLEDSAVYLCASASLGQGYEQYFGPGTRLTVT.

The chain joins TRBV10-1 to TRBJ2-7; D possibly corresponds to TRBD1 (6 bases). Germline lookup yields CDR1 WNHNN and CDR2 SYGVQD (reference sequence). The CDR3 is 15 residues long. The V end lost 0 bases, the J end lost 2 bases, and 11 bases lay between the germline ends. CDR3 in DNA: TGCGCCAGCAGTGAGTCTGGGACACGTGCCTACGAGCAGTACTTC. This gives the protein CASSESGTRAYEQYF.

CDR3 loop: CASSLGLAGETQYF. The CDR3 coding sequence is TGTGCCAGCAGCCTGGGACTAGCGGGAGAGACCCAGTACTTC. The chain has TRBV7-6 and TRBJ2-5; 12 nucleotides line up with TRBD2. The V gene end was trimmed by 5 bases and the J gene end by 4 bases; junction bases not matched to a gene: 2. Germline CDR1 is SGHVS and CDR2 is FNYEAQ. The CDR3 is 14 amino acids.